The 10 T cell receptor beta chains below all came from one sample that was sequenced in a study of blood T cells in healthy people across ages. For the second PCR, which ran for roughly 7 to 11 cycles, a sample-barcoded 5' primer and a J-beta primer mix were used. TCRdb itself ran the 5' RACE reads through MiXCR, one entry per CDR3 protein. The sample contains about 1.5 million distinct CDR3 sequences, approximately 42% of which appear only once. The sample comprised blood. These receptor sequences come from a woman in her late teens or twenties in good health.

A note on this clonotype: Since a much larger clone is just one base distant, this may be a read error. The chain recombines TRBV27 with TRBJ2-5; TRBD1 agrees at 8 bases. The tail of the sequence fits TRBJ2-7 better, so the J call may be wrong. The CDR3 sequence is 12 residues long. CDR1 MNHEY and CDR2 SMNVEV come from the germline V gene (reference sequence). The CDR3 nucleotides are TGTGCCGGCAGTTTACAGGGGGACGAGCAGTACTTC. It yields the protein CAGSLQGDEQYF.

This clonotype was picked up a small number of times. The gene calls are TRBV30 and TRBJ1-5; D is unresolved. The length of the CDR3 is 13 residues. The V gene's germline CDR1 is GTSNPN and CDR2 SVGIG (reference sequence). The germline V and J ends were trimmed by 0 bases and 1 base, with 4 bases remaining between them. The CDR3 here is CAWSVQSNQPQHF. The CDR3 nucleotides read TGTGCCTGGAGTGTACAGAGCAATCAGCCCCAGCATTTT.

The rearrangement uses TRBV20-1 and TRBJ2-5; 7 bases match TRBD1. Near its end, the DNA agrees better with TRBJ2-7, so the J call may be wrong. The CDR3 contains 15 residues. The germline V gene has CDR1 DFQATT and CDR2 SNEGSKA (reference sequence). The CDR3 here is CSARVPQGLVYEQYF. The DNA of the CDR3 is TGCAGTGCTAGAGTACCACAGGGGTTGGTCTACGAGCAGTACTTC.

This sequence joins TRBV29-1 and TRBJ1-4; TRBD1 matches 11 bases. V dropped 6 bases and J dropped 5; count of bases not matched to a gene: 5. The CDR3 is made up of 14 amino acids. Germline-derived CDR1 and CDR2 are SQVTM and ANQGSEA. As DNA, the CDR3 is TGCAGCGTAGGGACAGGGGGAGACAATGAAAAACTGTTTTTT. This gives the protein CSVGTGGDNEKLFF.

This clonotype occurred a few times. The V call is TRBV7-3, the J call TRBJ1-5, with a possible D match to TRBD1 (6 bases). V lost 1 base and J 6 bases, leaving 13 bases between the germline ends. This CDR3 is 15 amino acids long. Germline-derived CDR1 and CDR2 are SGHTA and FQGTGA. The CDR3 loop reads CASSLMGGAGQPQHF. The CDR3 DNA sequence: TGTGCCAGCAGCTTAATGGGGGGCGCAGGTCAGCCCCAGCATTTT.

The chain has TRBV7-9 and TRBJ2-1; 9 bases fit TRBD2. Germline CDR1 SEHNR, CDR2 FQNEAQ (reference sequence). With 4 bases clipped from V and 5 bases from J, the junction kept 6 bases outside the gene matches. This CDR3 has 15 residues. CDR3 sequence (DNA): TGTGCCAGCAGCTCCGGGACTAGCCCCAACAATGAGCAGTTCTTC. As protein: CASSSGTSPNNEQFF. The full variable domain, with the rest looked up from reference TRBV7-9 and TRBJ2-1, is DTGVSQNPRHKITKRGQNVTFRCDPISEHNRLYWYRQTLGQGPEFLTYFQNEAQLEKSRLLSDRFSAERPKGSFSTLEIQRTEQGDSAMYLCASSSGTSPNNEQFFGPGTRLTVL.

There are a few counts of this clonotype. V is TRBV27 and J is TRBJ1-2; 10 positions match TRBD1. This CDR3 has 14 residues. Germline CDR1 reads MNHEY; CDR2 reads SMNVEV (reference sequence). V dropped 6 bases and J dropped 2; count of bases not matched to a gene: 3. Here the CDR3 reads CASRGQGDNYGYTF. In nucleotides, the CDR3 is TGTGCCAGCAGAGGACAGGGGGACAACTATGGCTACACCTTC.

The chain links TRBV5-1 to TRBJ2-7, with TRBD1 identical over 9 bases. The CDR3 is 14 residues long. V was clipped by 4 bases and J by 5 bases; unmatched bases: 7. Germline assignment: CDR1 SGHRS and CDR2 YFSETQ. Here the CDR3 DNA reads TGCGCCAGCAGCGCGGGACAGGGTCTCGACGAGCAGTACTTC. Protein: CASSAGQGLDEQYF.

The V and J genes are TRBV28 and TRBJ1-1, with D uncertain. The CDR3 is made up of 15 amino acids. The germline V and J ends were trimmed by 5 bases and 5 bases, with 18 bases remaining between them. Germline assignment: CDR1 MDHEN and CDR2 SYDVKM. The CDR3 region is CASSTAGIRGTEAFF. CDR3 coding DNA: TGTGCCAGCAGTACGGCGGGGATCCGTGGAACTGAAGCTTTCTTT.

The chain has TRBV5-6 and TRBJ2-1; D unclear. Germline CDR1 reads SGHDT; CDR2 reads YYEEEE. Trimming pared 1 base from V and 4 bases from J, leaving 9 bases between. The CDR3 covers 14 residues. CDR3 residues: CASSLKSQYNEQFF. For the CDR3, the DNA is TGTGCCAGCAGCTTGAAGTCCCAATACAATGAGCAGTTCTTC. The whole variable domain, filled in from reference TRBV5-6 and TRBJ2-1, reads DAGVTQSPTHLIKTRGQQVTLRCSPKSGHDTVSWYQQALGQGPQFIFQYYEEEERQRGNFPDRFSGHQFPNYSSELNVNALLLGDSALYLCASSLKSQYNEQFFGPGTRLTVL.